These T cell receptor beta chains were read from a single sample in a study of blood T cell repertoires in COVID-19. TCRdb's table, derived via immunoSEQ multiplex PCR, lists solely in-frame clones and lacks some. The repertoire includes around 190,000 clones, 80% of them detected once, and about 7% sits in the top ten. The sequencing input was peripheral blood. Source of these receptors: a man in his sixties with acute or convalescent COVID-19. Both conserved end residues are part of each CDR3. A D gene is named only where the DNA matches it firmly. Rows may omit the clone size; those that give it use once, few, many or a size class.

TRBD2 TRBJ2-3 TRBV7-9 once CASSFLAGGTDTQYF TGTGCCAGCAGCTTTCTAGCGGGAGGAACAGATACGCAGTATTTT
. TRBJ2-3 TRBV5-3 once CARSSVSTDTQYF TGTGCCAGAAGCTCCGTGAGCACAGATACGCAGTATTTT
. TRBJ2-1 TRBV7-9 . CASSLRGSPPGEQFF TGTGCCAGCAGCTTAAGGGGGAGCCCCCCAGGGGAGCAGTTCTTC
. TRBJ1-2 TRBV4-1 . CASRSEASNYGYTF TGCGCCAGCAGATCCGAGGCGTCTAACTATGGCTACACCTTC
. TRBJ1-2 TRBV14 . CASSQNLGGFGYTF TGTGCCAGCAGCCAAAACCTCGGAGGGTTTGGCTACACCTTC
. TRBJ2-2 TRBV10-3 . CAIRTENTGELFF TGTGCCATCAGGACAGAGAACACCGGGGAGCTGTTTTTT
TRBD1 TRBJ1-2 TRBV13 . CASSLWTGELGHGYTF TGTGCCAGCAGCCTTTGGACAGGGGAATTGGGTCATGGCTACACCTTC
TRBD2 TRBJ2-1 TRBV9 . CASSDAGTSGYNEQFF TGTGCCAGCAGCGACGCCGGGACTAGCGGATACAATGAGCAGTTCTTC
. TRBJ1-3 TRBV14 . CASSQVGRLSPGNTIYF TGTGCCAGCAGCCAAGTCGGCAGGCTTTCGCCTGGAAACACCATATATTTT
. TRBJ2-7 TRBV2 once CASRESYEQYF TGTGCCAGCAGGGAGAGTTACGAGCAGTACTTC
TRBD1 TRBJ1-5 TRBV7-3 . CASSPLRQGRDSNQPQHF TGTGCCAGCAGCCCTCTCCGACAGGGAAGAGATAGCAATCAGCCCCAGCATTTT
. TRBJ2-6 TRBV7-8 . CASSPTGNVLTF TGTGCCAGCAGCCCAACGGGCAACGTCCTGACTTTC
. TRBJ1-1 TRBV9 once CASSVLTGGTEAFF TGTGCCAGCAGCGTACTGACCGGGGGCACTGAAGCTTTCTTT
. TRBJ2-1 TRBV10-1 . CASSESPTTNNEQFF TGCGCCAGCAGTGAGTCGCCGACTACCAACAATGAGCAGTTCTTC
. TRBJ2-3 TRBV10-2 . CASVQGSDTQYF TGCGCCAGCGTGCAGGGCTCTGATACGCAGTATTTT
. TRBJ1-1 TRBV5-6 . CASSFYDRVNTEAFF TGTGCCAGCAGCTTTTACGACAGAGTGAACACTGAAGCTTTCTTT
. TRBJ1-6 TRBV14 . CASSPKVRSSPLHF TGTGCCAGCAGCCCCAAAGTTAGATCATCACCCCTCCACTTT
. TRBJ2-3 TRBV4-2 . CASSPLLRGQTDTQYF TGTGCCAGCAGCCCCCTCTTGCGGGGGCAAACAGATACGCAGTATTTT
. TRBJ1-5 TRBV12-5 . CASGSDGGSNQPQHF TGTGCTAGTGGTTCGGACGGGGGTAGCAATCAGCCCCAGCATTTT
. TRBJ1-2 TRBV7-3 . CASSLEPNYGYTF TGTGCCAGCAGCTTAGAGCCTAACTATGGCTACACCTTC
. TRBJ1-1 TRBV5-1 . CASRHNMNYNTEAFF TGCGCCAGCAGGCACAACATGAATTATAACACTGAAGCTTTCTTT
TRBD1 TRBJ1-6 TRBV27 . CASRMTGVLSPLHF TGTGCCAGCAGGATGACAGGGGTCCTTTCACCCCTCCACTTT
TRBD1 TRBJ2-7 TRBV9 . CASSVEGTGGYEQYF TGTGCCAGCAGCGTAGAAGGGACAGGGGGCTACGAGCAGTACTTC
TRBD1 TRBJ2-3 TRBV30 . CAWKRDPGQGYYFDTQYF TGTGCCTGGAAAAGAGATCCGGGACAGGGTTATTATTTTGATACGCAGTATTTT
TRBD1 TRBJ1-5 TRBV12-5 once CASAGTGTQPQHF TGTGCTAGTGCCGGGACAGGGACGCAGCCCCAGCATTTT
TRBD2 TRBJ2-3 TRBV10-3 . CAISESGTSGGLNTQYF TGTGCCATCAGTGAGTCCGGGACTAGCGGGGGCCTTAACACGCAGTATTTT
. TRBJ2-4 TRBV12-3/TRBV12-4 . CASSEVAKNIQYF TGTGCCAGCAGTGAGGTGGCCAAAAACATTCAGTACTTC
TRBD1 TRBJ1-2 TRBV2 . CASVPGQILANYGYTF TGTGCCAGCGTCCCGGGACAGATCTTAGCTAACTATGGCTACACCTTC
TRBD2 TRBJ2-4 TRBV4-3 once CASSLDKIAGAAKNIQYF TGCGCCAGCAGCCTGGACAAAATAGCGGGGGCTGCCAAAAACATTCAGTACTTC
. TRBJ1-1 TRBV7-2 . CASSPGQTMNTEAFF TGTGCCAGCAGCCCCGGACAGACTATGAACACTGAAGCTTTCTTT
TRBD2 TRBJ2-3 TRBV27 . CASSLIQPSGEALTDTQYF TGTGCCAGCAGTCTTATACAACCTAGCGGGGAGGCACTCACAGATACGCAGTATTTT
. TRBJ1-1 TRBV29-1 . CSVKPDILGTEAFF TGCAGCGTGAAACCGGACATCCTGGGTACTGAAGCTTTCTTT
TRBD2 TRBJ2-5 TRBV7-2 . CASSSWTSGGGQETQYF TGTGCCAGCAGCTCCTGGACTAGCGGGGGGGGACAAGAGACCCAGTACTTC
. TRBJ1-1 TRBV6-5 few CASRTRASNTEAFF TGTGCCAGCAGGACGCGGGCCTCGAACACTGAAGCTTTCTTT
. TRBJ1-2 TRBV2 . CASSPETNYGYTF TGTGCCAGCAGTCCGGAGACTAACTATGGCTACACCTTC